These 11 T cell receptor beta chains originate from one sample sequenced in a study of identical twins (dated by TCRdb to the mid-2010s). The protocol used for the library was 5' RACE. For sequencing, an Illumina HiSeq 2000 was employed. Using fastp trimming at Q25 and MiXCR clonotype assembly, TCRdb reanalyzed the public sequencing data and kept in-frame beta chains. All rows with the same CDR3 protein become a single entry with the most common DNA and genes. The sample table records about 150,000 distinct CDR3 sequences; approximately 4% of these occur just once. The ten top clones hold 7.5% to 8.5% of the sample. The sequenced material came from memory T cells sorted from blood. Read against the paper, the sample's cell subset or site label means: CD45RO+ enriched T cells. The source is a man aged 18-30 years in good health.

The sample holds many counts of this clonotype. The chain recombines TRBV6-1 with TRBJ1-6, with D tentatively TRBD1 (5 bases). The CDR3 is made up of 15 amino acids. CDR1 MNHNS and CDR2 SASEGT come from the germline V gene. Between the trimmed V and J ends, which lost 6 bases and 6 bases, there was a span of 15 bases. The CDR3: CASSSGTRSNSPLHF. The CDR3 coding sequence is TGTGCCAGCAGCTCCGGGACGCGAAGTAATTCACCCCTCCACTTT.

The sample holds many counts of this clonotype. The chain recombines TRBV5-1 with TRBJ1-1; 8 bases are a match to TRBD1. The CDR3 totals 14 residues. CDR1 SGHRS and CDR2 YFSETQ come from the germline V gene. The junction had 3 bases not matched to a gene; V was cut back by 4 bases and J by 1 base. DNA of the CDR3: TGCGCCAGCAGCATACAGGGGGAGAACACTGAAGCTTTCTTT. It specifies CASSIQGENTEAFF.

The rearrangement links TRBV10-3 to TRBJ1-1, with a weak D call TRBD1 (6 bases). The CDR3 extends over 14 amino acids. Trimming removed 4 bases at V and 1 base at J, with 10 bases between. From germline, CDR1 is ENHRY and CDR2 SYGVKD. The CDR3 spells CAISVQGGNTEAFF. Here the CDR3 DNA reads TGTGCCATCAGTGTACAGGGAGGGAACACTGAAGCTTTCTTT.

This clonotype came up many times. The conserved phenylalanine or tryptophan normally closing the CDR3 is absent here, so this likely arose from a read error. The chain carries TRBV4-2 and TRBJ2-2, with 10 bases matching TRBD1. This CDR3 has 17 residues. V lost 2 bases, J lost 4 bases, and 7 bases stayed unmatched. Looked up from germline, CDR1 is LGHNA and CDR2 is YNFKEQ. CDR3 region: CASSQKGTGVGTGELFS. CDR3 DNA: TGTGCCAGCAGCCAAAAGGGGACAGGGGTGGGCACCGGGGAGCTGTTTTCT.

The table lists this clonotype with many counts. The gene calls are TRBV7-2 and TRBJ2-5, with TRBD1 as a possible D gene (7 bases). V lost 3 bases and J 5 bases, leaving 16 bases between the germline ends. The CDR3 runs 15 residues. Germline loops: CDR1 SGHTA, CDR2 FQGNSA. This CDR3 is CASSLGPGGTETQYF. The CDR3, as DNA: TGTGCCAGCAGCTTGGGGCCAGGGGGGACGGAGACCCAGTACTTC. The full variable domain, in which reference TRBV7-2 and TRBJ2-5 provide the parts outside the CDR3, is GAGVSQSPSNKVTEKGKDVELRCDPISGHTALYWYRQSLGQGLEFLIYFQGNSAPDKSGLPSDRFSAERTGGSVSTLTIQRTQQEDSAVYLCASSLGPGGTETQYFGPGTRLLVL.

This clonotype was recorded at least ten times. The chain is built from TRBV9 and TRBJ2-3; D may be TRBD2 (5 bases). CDR1 is SGDLS and CDR2 is YYNGEE in the germline V gene. The CDR3 covers 16 residues. Trimming took 6 bases from V and 2 from J, leaving 19 bases between them. The DNA for the CDR3 is TGTGCCAGCACGGAGGAGGTATCCCCCCCCACAGATACGCAGTATTTT. The encoded protein is CASTEEVSPPTDTQYF. The whole variable domain, remainder taken from reference TRBV9 and TRBJ2-3, is DSGVTQTPKHLITATGQRVTLRCSPRSGDLSVYWYQQSLDQGLQFLIQYYNGEERAKGNILERFSAQQFPDLHSELNLSSLELGDSALYFCASTEEVSPPTDTQYFGPGTRLTVL.

In its sample, this clonotype was seen many times. V and J are TRBV10-3 and TRBJ2-3; D is tentatively TRBD1 or TRBD2 (5 bases each). The CDR3 has 13 amino acids. V gave up 10 bases and J gave up 3 bases, with 14 bases separating them. Germline CDR1 and CDR2: ENHRY and SYGVKD. The CDR3, as DNA: TGTGCCACATCAACGGGGCGAACAGATACGCAGTATTTT. Its translation: CATSTGRTDTQYF.

This clonotype appeared many times. The genes are TRBV20-1 and TRBJ1-4, with a tentative D call TRBD1 (6 bases). This CDR3 is built from 13 residues. The ends were cut back, 4 bases at V and 4 bases at J, with 10 bases in the middle. Germline values: CDR1 DFQATT, CDR2 SNEGSKA (reference sequence). CDR3 sequence reads: CSAKDSLNEKLFF. CDR3 nucleotides: TGCAGTGCTAAGGACAGCCTTAATGAAAAACTGTTTTTT.

This clonotype was recorded many times. The chain carries TRBV25-1 and TRBJ1-6, with TRBD1 identical over 8 bases. From germline, CDR1 is MGHDK and CDR2 SYGVNS. This CDR3 spans 14 amino acids. The ends lost 5 bases at V and 5 bases at J; junction bases unmatched: 2. CDR3 sequence: CASSSDRDNSPLHF. CDR3 in DNA: TGTGCCAGCAGTTCGGACAGGGATAATTCACCCCTCCACTTT.

Many counts were recorded for this clonotype. The chain uses TRBV10-3 and TRBJ1-6, with TRBD1 identical over 12 bases. From germline, CDR1 is ENHRY and CDR2 SYGVKD. After removal of 6 bases from V and 7 bases from J, the junction contained 4 bases not matched to a gene. This CDR3 has 15 amino acids. In DNA form, the CDR3 reads TGTGCCATCAGGGGACAGGGGGCGCGGAATTCACCCCTCCACTTT. Protein product: CAIRGQGARNSPLHF.

This clonotype has ten or more counts. V gene TRBV29-1 combines with J gene TRBJ2-6; 9 bases fit TRBD1. Germline assignment: CDR1 SQVTM and CDR2 ANQGSEA. The CDR3 totals 16 residues. Trimming removed 1 base from V and 1 base from J; junction bases left unmatched: 2. The CDR3 bases are TGCAGCGTTGAAGGGGACAGGGTTTCTGGGGCCAACGTCCTGACTTTC. This sequence encodes CSVEGDRVSGANVLTF.